This TCR beta chain derives from a study of shared clonotypes between healthy human individuals. About the research overall: Each donor's CD4 naive and CD4 memory cells filled three plates apiece, CD8 naive two, and CD8 memory one.

V shed 4 bases and J 7 bases; nucleotides not matched to a gene: 14. From germline, CDR1 is SGDLS and CDR2 YYNGEE. The length of the CDR3 is 17 residues. Comment on this clone: Its specificity is unknown.

Assay: immunoSEQ multiplex PCR; the TCRdb copy retains only in-frame clones and omits some. The table lists about 2.4 million clones, 90% to 95% of them singletons. Study results and limitations: Shared clonotypes: approximately 5% naive CD4, around 3.5% naive CD8, around 2.2% memory CD4, about 0.4% memory CD8. There were few donors, and this limited the genetic and exposure-history diversity represented. Clonotype sharing among donors was thought likely to change with sequencing depth.

Sequencing used naive CD4+ T cells sorted from blood. Regarding subset: CD45RA+ positively selected. The sequence came from a man aged 18-30 years in good health. J is TRBJ1-6 and V is TRBV9, with 7 bases aligning to TRBD1. The CDR3 DNA sequence: TGTGCCAGCAGCCCCGGGGCAGGGGGGAATTGGAATTCACCCCTCCACTTT. Its translation is CASSPGAGGNWNSPLHF.